The clone carrying this TCR beta chain was recorded a few times. Its matching antigen is unknown. Specified treatment: roughly 18 received Ad26.COV2.S at low or high dose, single or two shots; 5 received placebo; per-sample allocation not given. Sample collection was performed on day 63 after the first vaccine or placebo injection. The data derive from a study of Ad26.COV2.S vaccination and SARS-CoV-2 variants. About the study: The Ad26.COV2.S arm of the COV1001 trial was where the donor was placed. Once or twice, 56 days apart, Ad26.COV2.S was delivered intramuscularly.

Findings and limits, study-wide: Total T cell responses were possibly underestimated by TCR breadth and depth analyses.

TCRdb's copy holds only in-frame clones and misses some; the assay was immunoSEQ multiplex PCR. The sample contains under 550,000 clones, approximately 88% of which appear only once. Sequences were derived from peripheral blood, sampled in a trial of Ad26.COV2.S vaccine versus placebo. The TCR originated in a person aged 18-65 years who received the Ad26.COV2.S COVID-19 vaccine or a placebo.

The CDR3 region has the DNA TGTGCCAGCAGTACGACAGGGCACGATGAAGCTTTCTTT. This translates into CASSTTGHDEAFF. The chain has TRBV12-3 or TRBV12-4 and TRBJ1-1; 7 bases fit TRBD1. V shed 5 bases and J 7 bases; nucleotides not matched to a gene: 7. The CDR3 covers 13 residues.